This passage covers 13 T cell receptor beta chains from one sample sequenced in a study of PD-L1 blockade in urothelial cancer (dated by TCRdb to about 2017). The library was built by means of the immunoSEQ multiplex PCR assay. Drawn from immuneACCESS, this table holds only the in-frame rearrangements with V and J called that TCRdb kept. Clones are partly lost; checked studies trace under half to an unresolved V gene and leave the rest unexplained. This sample comprises roughly 38,000 clones, roughly four fifths of them detected only once. The top ten hold approximately 3.6% of the sample. Sequenced here: PBMCs, sampled around atezolizumab (anti-PD-L1) treatment. All receptors come from a man aged 65 to 79 with urothelial cancer.

As DNA, the CDR3 is TGTGCCAGCAGTCTAGACTTAGCGGGGTTAATCTACAATGAGCAGTTCTTC. Protein sequence: CASSLDLAGLIYNEQFF. The gene calls are TRBV27 and TRBJ2-1, with TRBD2 identical over 8 bases. Germline V gene lookup returns CDR1 MNHEY and CDR2 SMNVEV (reference sequence). The V segment lost 5 bases and the J segment 3 bases; nucleotides outside the gene matches: 12. The CDR3 is 17 amino acids.

This clone has more than one count but fewer than ten. This chain connects TRBV7-2 to TRBJ1-1; D unresolved. The germline V gene has CDR1 SGHTA and CDR2 FQGNSA. CDR3 length: 13 residues. Deletions cut 2 bases from V and 1 base from J, with 5 bases between. In DNA, the CDR3 is TGTGCCAGCAGCTTAACACCGAACACTGAAGCTTTCTTT. It translates to CASSLTPNTEAFF.

The chain couples TRBV19 to TRBJ1-4, with TRBD1 identical over 8 bases. The germline CDR1 and CDR2 sequences are LNHDA and SQIVND (reference sequence). Unmatched junction bases numbered 6, after V lost 5 bases and J lost 7 bases. The CDR3 sequence is 14 residues long. The CDR3 DNA is TGTGCCAGTAGTCCGACAGGGGCAGGTGAAAAACTGTTTTTT. As protein: CASSPTGAGEKLFF.

The chain couples TRBV2 to TRBJ2-3, with D possibly being TRBD1 (5 bases). From germline, CDR1 is SNHLY and CDR2 FYNNEI. Trimming removed 6 bases from V and 4 bases from J, with 14 bases in between. The CDR3 is 14 residues long. CDR3 sequence: CASRPAPRADTQYF. The CDR3 DNA follows: TGTGCCAGCAGGCCAGCGCCCAGGGCAGATACGCAGTATTTT.

The rearrangement links TRBV4-3 to TRBJ2-7, with TRBD2 matching over 7 bases. Germline assignment: CDR1 LGHNA and CDR2 YSLEER. This CDR3 has 16 amino acids. J lost 4 bases, V lost 0 bases, and 9 bases had no gene match. The CDR3 sequence is CASSQDRASGDYEQYF. The CDR3 DNA reads TGCGCCAGCAGCCAAGATAGGGCTAGCGGAGATTACGAGCAGTACTTC.

This chain uses TRBV2 with TRBJ2-5; D is uncertain. Trimming took 1 base from V and 12 from J, leaving 12 bases between them. Germline lookup yields CDR1 SNHLY and CDR2 FYNNEI. CDR3 length: 12 amino acids. The CDR3 DNA reads as TGTGCCAGCAGTGAAGAGCGCTCCTCGAAGTACTTC. Its protein is CASSEERSSKYF. Supplemented by reference TRBV2 and TRBJ2-5, the full variable domain reads EPEVTQTPSHQVTQMGQEVILRCVPISNHLYFYWYRQILGQKVEFLVSFYNNEISEKSEIFDDQFSVERPDGSNFTLKIRSTKLEDSAMYFCASSEERSSKYFGPGTRLLVL.

The chain combines TRBV6-1 with TRBJ2-1; 8 positions agree with TRBD1. CDR1 and CDR2 from the germline V gene are MNHNS and SASEGT. The CDR3 covers 14 residues. After removal of 6 bases from V and 9 bases from J, the junction contained 10 bases not matched to a gene. CDR3 in DNA: TGTGCCAGCAGCACTCAGGGGGCGGCTCGTGAGCAGTTCTTC. Residues: CASSTQGAAREQFF.

The chain uses TRBV4-3 and TRBJ2-2; 7 positions agree with TRBD2. The CDR3 sequence is 15 residues long. J was trimmed by 5 bases and V by 3 bases; bases with no gene match: 6. Germline loops: CDR1 LGHNA, CDR2 YSLEER. The CDR3 is CASSHAPGGTGELFF. The CDR3 nucleotides read TGCGCCAGCAGCCATGCTCCCGGGGGGACCGGGGAGCTGTTTTTT.

This clone was seen a single time. This chain links TRBV6-4 with TRBJ2-7; D may be TRBD1 (6 bases). Germline CDR1 is MRHNA and CDR2 is SNTAGT. The CDR3 loop spans 13 amino acids. The ends were cut back, 9 bases at V and 2 bases at J, with 14 bases in the middle. DNA of the CDR3: TGTGCCAGGTCACAGGGTCCTACCTACGAGCAGTACTTC. It is translated as CARSQGPTYEQYF.

This clone has only a few counts. The gene calls are TRBV7-2 and TRBJ1-1; 8 nucleotides line up with TRBD1. This CDR3 contains 15 residues. J lost 2 bases, V lost 6 bases, and 8 bases had no gene match. Germline V gene sequence: CDR1 SGHTA, CDR2 FQGNSA. The CDR3 DNA reads TGTGCCAGCAGACACCCAGGGGGCTTCAACACTGAAGCTTTCTTT. It encodes CASRHPGGFNTEAFF.

This clone was picked up one time. The genes are TRBV7-9 and TRBJ1-2, with D tentatively TRBD1 (6 bases). V was trimmed by 5 bases and J by 7 bases, leaving 20 bases between them. The germline V gene encodes CDR1 SEHNR and CDR2 FQNEAQ (reference sequence). This CDR3 region has 15 residues. The CDR3 sequence is CASSPPGEGGAGYTF. Written as DNA, the CDR3 is TGTGCCAGCAGCCCACCCGGGGAGGGGGGCGCTGGCTACACCTTC.

The J gene is TRBJ1-2, the V gene TRBV25-1; 10 bases line up with TRBD1. V was clipped by 3 bases and J by 14 bases; unmatched bases: 9. CDR1 and CDR2 (germline): MGHDK, SYGVNS. The CDR3 has 13 residues. CDR3 region: CASSEGNMDRGTF. CDR3 sequence (DNA): TGTGCCAGCAGTGAGGGGAATATGGACAGGGGGACCTTC.

This clone was counted once. The rearrangement links TRBV2 to TRBJ2-6; 9 nucleotides match TRBD1. The length of the CDR3 is 16 residues. Germline V gene sequence: CDR1 SNHLY, CDR2 FYNNEI. The V gene end was trimmed by 4 bases and the J gene end by 5 bases; junction bases not matched to a gene: 6. Here the CDR3 reads CASSARQGGRANVLTF. In DNA form, the CDR3 reads TGTGCCAGCAGTGCTCGACAGGGGGGTCGGGCCAACGTCCTGACTTTC.